Listed below are T cell receptor beta chains from one sample, sequenced in a study of T-cell memory formation after mild COVID-19. TCRdb re-called the 5' RACE reads with MiXCR, one entry per CDR3 protein. The sample consists of 150,000 or so distinct CDR3 sequences, approximately 25% of them appearing once. Specimen: PBMCs or a T cell subset sorted from them (not recorded which). These receptors came from an adult woman who had mild COVID-19 (a few samples of this study predate the infection). Cell type and time point are not known. The CDR3 runs from the conserved cysteine through the conserved F or W. A D gene is named only where the DNA matches it firmly. Clone size is stated in some rows and not others, as once, few, many or a class when expanded.

-	TRBV13	TRBD2	TRBJ2-7	TGTGCCAGCAGCTTAGGGGGGCTAGCGGGAATCGGCGAGCAGTACTTC	CASSLGGLAGIGEQYF
-	TRBV7-9	-	TRBJ1-2	TGTGCCAGCAGCTCACCCCGGTTAGAACTTTTAGAGGGCTACACCTTC	CASSSPRLELLEGYTF
-	TRBV4-1	TRBD2	TRBJ2-7	TGCGCCAGCAGCCAAGATTCCAGCGGGAGGGCTGGGGAGCAGTACTTC	CASSQDSSGRAGEQYF
few	TRBV29-1	TRBD1	TRBJ2-5	TGCAGCGTTGAAGATATCGGACAGGACCAAGAGACCCAGTACTTC	CSVEDIGQDQETQYF
-	TRBV13	TRBD2	TRBJ2-1	TGTGCCAGCAGCTTTTGGTCGGCGGGAGGGTCCTACAATGAGCAGTTCTTC	CASSFWSAGGSYNEQFF
few	TRBV7-9	TRBD2	TRBJ2-1	TGTGCCAGCAGCTTAGAGGGCGGGAGACAGGAGCAGTTCTTC	CASSLEGGRQEQFF
few	TRBV29-1	TRBD2	TRBJ2-7	TGCAGCGTTGAGGTGGCCGGGACTAGATACTACGAGCAGTACTTC	CSVEVAGTRYYEQYF
few	TRBV5-1	-	TRBJ2-7	TGCGCCAGCAGCTTGGCCAGCCGCGAGCAGTACTTC	CASSLASREQYF
many	TRBV7-9	TRBD2	TRBJ2-1	TGTGCCAGCAGCCCCCATGCCGGGACTAGCGGGAGTCCCACCTACAATGAGCAGTTCTTC	CASSPHAGTSGSPTYNEQFF
once	TRBV4-3	TRBD1	TRBJ2-7	TGCGCCAGCAGCCAAGATGAGACAGGGGCCGGTACCTACGAGCAGTACTTC	CASSQDETGAGTYEQYF
-	TRBV2	-	TRBJ1-5	TGTGCCAGCAGTGACCGACCCGCAAGCAATCAGCCCCAGCATTTT	CASSDRPASNQPQHF
-	TRBV7-9	-	TRBJ1-1	TGTGCCAGCAGCTTAGAACCGGGACGCGGGGACACTGAAGCTTTCTTT	CASSLEPGRGDTEAFF
-	TRBV21-1	-	TRBJ2-7	TGTGCCAGCAGCATTAGCGGGACAGGGGCGTCCTACGAGCAGTACTTC	CASSISGTGASYEQYF
-	TRBV27	-	TRBJ2-7	TGTGCCAGCAGCCCCGGAGGACCTGGCGAGCAGTACTTC	CASSPGGPGEQYF
few	TRBV29-1	-	TRBJ2-1	TGCAGCGTTGAAGATTTGTCGGGTCCACCCGAGTTCTTC	CSVEDLSGPPEFF
-	TRBV21-1	-	TRBJ1-1	TGTGCCAGCACTAGACAGGGCCCCACTGAAGCTTTCTTT	CASTRQGPTEAFF
few	TRBV5-6	TRBD1	TRBJ2-1	TGTGCCAGCAGCTTGAGTTTCGGGACAGGGCCATACAATGAGCAGTTCTTC	CASSLSFGTGPYNEQFF
few	TRBV9	-	TRBJ1-2	TGTGCCAGCAGCGCCCCCCGAGGAACAGGATTAAGCAGGGACTATGGCTACACCTTC	CASSAPRGTGLSRDYGYTF
few	TRBV7-9	-	TRBJ2-5	TGTGCCAGCAGCTTAGAGGGACGGCCAGGGATTGAGGGAGAGACCCAGTACTTC	CASSLEGRPGIEGETQYF
-	TRBV20-1	-	TRBJ2-3	TGCAGTGCCCCGTGGAAGCGGGCTACAAGCACAGATACGCAGTATTTT	CSAPWKRATSTDTQYF
many	TRBV5-1	-	TRBJ2-7	TGCGCCAGCAGACTCCTCGTGGGGCGAGAGGACGAGCAGTACTTC	CASRLLVGREDEQYF
few	TRBV9	TRBD1	TRBJ1-2	TGTGCCAGCAGCCAAGGGACAGGGGGGCAGTATGGCTACACCTTC	CASSQGTGGQYGYTF
-	TRBV10-3	-	TRBJ1-1	TGTGCCATCAGTGGGTTAAACACTGAAGCTTTCTTT	CAISGLNTEAFF
-	TRBV9	TRBD1	TRBJ1-2	TGTGCCAGCAGCGTCGTTCCTGGGACAGACGGCTGGGACTATGGCTACACCTTC	CASSVVPGTDGWDYGYTF
-	TRBV9	-	TRBJ2-7	TGTGCCAGCAGCGTAGAGCCAGGGGAGGACGAGCAGTACTTC	CASSVEPGEDEQYF
few	TRBV20-1	TRBD2	TRBJ2-2	TGCAGTGCTAGAGATGGGGCTAGCGGGTGGGAAACCGGGGAGCTGTTTTTT	CSARDGASGWETGELFF
-	TRBV9	-	TRBJ2-7	TGTGCCAGCAGCGAACGGGGCGACCTCTTCTACGAGCAGTACTTC	CASSERGDLFYEQYF
-	TRBV7-9	TRBD2	TRBJ2-7	TGTGCCAGCAGCCTACAAGGACTAGCGGTCCACGAGCAGTACTTC	CASSLQGLAVHEQYF
few	TRBV7-9	TRBD2	TRBJ2-1	TGTGCCGGGTCGCCAGCGGGAGACAATGAGCAGTTCTTC	CAGSPAGDNEQFF
-	TRBV7-2	TRBD2	TRBJ2-5	TGTGCCAGCAGCATGCTAGCGGGAGGCGGAGAGACCCAGTACTTC	CASSMLAGGGETQYF